This TCR beta chain was found in a study of a mutant IDH1 vaccine in newly diagnosed glioma. Here immunoSEQ multiplex PCR was the method, and the copy in TCRdb shows in-frame clones only, minus some. The table lists some 59,000 clones, approximately 90% of them singletons. Described time point: week 11, during vaccination. In the vaccine, a single dose held 300 ug of the mutant IDH1 20-mer peptide, along with topical imiquimod. On this clone itself: The antigen is undetermined.

Unmatched junction bases numbered 4, after V lost 6 bases and J lost 0 bases. Germline V CDR1 and CDR2: LNHDA, SQIVND (reference sequence). The CDR3 sequence is 16 residues long. The V and J genes are TRBV19 and TRBJ1-4, with 10 bases lining up with TRBD1. The TCR was taken from a man between 35 and 55 years old with glioma. This material consisted of PBMCs, taken from a glioma patient whose treatment included an IDH1 peptide vaccine. DNA for the CDR3: TGTGCCAGTAGCACCGGACAGGGGGCAACTAATGAAAAACTGTTTTTT. This encodes CASSTGQGATNEKLFF.